These T cell receptor beta chains were read from a single sample in a study of blood T cell repertoires in COVID-19. The data were produced by immunoSEQ multiplex PCR, yet TCRdb's version contains in-frame clones alone and is incomplete. This table holds 250,000 or so clones, approximately 80% found once. The sequenced sample was peripheral blood. The source of these receptors is a woman older than 75 with acute or convalescent COVID-19. The CDR3 runs from the conserved cysteine through the conserved F or W. D genes are given only for firm matches. Size is stated for part of the rows, as once, few or many counts, or as a class when the clone is expanded.

d_gene,v_gene,abundance,j_gene,CDR3nt,CDR3aa
NA,TRBV18,NA,TRBJ2-1,TGTGCCAGCTCACGTAGTAAAATAGCGAGCTCCTACAATGAGCAGTTCTTC,CASSRSKIASSYNEQFF
NA,TRBV5-1,NA,TRBJ1-2,TGCGCCAGCAGCTTGGCGCCGGACTATGGCTACACCTTC,CASSLAPDYGYTF
NA,TRBV27,NA,TRBJ1-5,TGTGCCAGCAGTGCGGGGGTAAGGCCCCAGCATTTT,CASSAGVRPQHF
TRBD2,TRBV30,NA,TRBJ2-3,TGTGCCTGGAGTGGAGGTAGCGGGACCACAGATACGCAGTATTTT,CAWSGGSGTTDTQYF
TRBD2,TRBV5-4,NA,TRBJ2-7,TGTGCCAGCAGCCCCACCAGAGGGACTAGCGGGAACTCCTACGAGCAGTACTTC,CASSPTRGTSGNSYEQYF
TRBD1,TRBV19,NA,TRBJ2-5,TGTGCCAGTAGGCGAAGGGCTGGGACAGCCAACAAAGAGACCCAGTACTTC,CASRRRAGTANKETQYF
NA,TRBV7-9,NA,TRBJ1-1,TGTGCCAGCAGCCCTAGGGAGGGGAAGAACACTGAAGCTTTCTTT,CASSPREGKNTEAFF
NA,TRBV9,NA,TRBJ2-1,TGTGCCAGCAGCGCGAGCGGTCAAGCATATAGTGAGCAGTTCTTC,CASSASGQAYSEQFF
TRBD2,TRBV4-2,NA,TRBJ2-7,TGTGCCAGCAGCCAACAAAGGACTAGCGGGGGGACCTACGAGCAGTACTTC,CASSQQRTSGGTYEQYF
NA,TRBV7-2,NA,TRBJ2-2,TGTGCCAGCAGCCGCCAGCGGCGGCCGAACACCGGGGAGCTGTTTTTT,CASSRQRRPNTGELFF
NA,TRBV7-9,NA,TRBJ2-2,TGTGCCAGCAGCTTAGTTGTAAACACCGGGGAGCTGTTTTTT,CASSLVVNTGELFF
TRBD2,TRBV28,few,TRBJ2-1,TGTGCCAGCAGCTGGAGTAGCGGGAGATATGAGCAGTTCTTC,CASSWSSGRYEQFF
NA,TRBV30,once,TRBJ1-3,TGTGCCTGGAGTATCAGGCGTTCTGGAAACACCATATATTTT,CAWSIRRSGNTIYF
TRBD1,TRBV5-1,NA,TRBJ1-1,TGCGCCAGCAGCTTAGGGACAGGGTACACTGAAGCTTTCTTT,CASSLGTGYTEAFF
NA,TRBV12-3/TRBV12-4,NA,TRBJ1-5,TGTGCCAGCAGCCTCGTTAAACAGCCCCAGCATTTT,CASSLVKQPQHF
TRBD1,TRBV10-3,NA,TRBJ2-7,TGTGCCATCAGTGGGCAACAGGGGAGCGAGCAGTACTTC,CAISGQQGSEQYF
TRBD2,TRBV7-2,once,TRBJ2-3,TGTGCCAGCAGCTTAGTAGGTCTAGCGGGGGCCAACACAGATACGCAGTATTTT,CASSLVGLAGANTDTQYF
NA,TRBV30,NA,TRBJ2-1,TGTGCCTGGACGGGGGACAATGAGCAGTTCTTC,CAWTGDNEQFF
TRBD2,TRBV7-6,NA,TRBJ2-3,TGTGCCAGCAGCTTATTTTCGGGGGGGCCGAGCACAGATACGCAGTATTTT,CASSLFSGGPSTDTQYF
NA,TRBV5-1,NA,TRBJ2-7,TGCGCCAGCAGCTTGGTGACAGGAGGCTCCGAGCAGTACTTC,CASSLVTGGSEQYF
TRBD1,TRBV19,NA,TRBJ2-1,TGTGCCAGTAGTATCGGACAGGGAAATTCCTACAATGAGCAGTTCTTC,CASSIGQGNSYNEQFF
TRBD2,TRBV7-3,NA,TRBJ2-3,TGTGCCAGCAGCGGGGGACTAGCGGGCACAGATACGCAGTATTTT,CASSGGLAGTDTQYF
NA,TRBV19,NA,TRBJ1-1,TGTGCCAGTAGTATCAGTACGTTAGCCAGGGAGAACACTGAAGCTTTCTTT,CASSISTLARENTEAFF
TRBD1,TRBV3-1/TRBV3-2,NA,TRBJ1-6,TGTGCCAGCAGCCAAACCCGGGACAGGACATTTGACGGACCCCTCCACTTT,CASSQTRDRTFDGPLHF
TRBD1,TRBV28,NA,TRBJ1-2,TGTGCCAGCGGAGACAGGGATCGCGGCTACACCTTC,CASGDRDRGYTF
NA,TRBV14,NA,TRBJ1-5,TGTGCCAGCAGCCAAGTCAGACAGTCAGGTCTTGGCAATCAGCCCCAGCATTTT,CASSQVRQSGLGNQPQHF
NA,TRBV6-1,NA,TRBJ1-2,TGTGCCAGCAGTGAATCTGCAGTCAACTATGGCTACACCTTC,CASSESAVNYGYTF
TRBD2,TRBV18,NA,TRBJ2-1,TGTGCCAGCTCGGATTACGGGACTAGCGGGGACAGTGAGCAGTTCTTC,CASSDYGTSGDSEQFF
NA,TRBV5-4,NA,TRBJ1-2,TGTGCCAGCAGCTCCGGGGGTGACTATGGCTACACCTTC,CASSSGGDYGYTF
NA,TRBV5-1,once,TRBJ2-1,TGCGCCAGCAGCTTGGAATTGGCCTCGGGGGAGCAGTTCTTC,CASSLELASGEQFF
TRBD2,TRBV2,NA,TRBJ2-1,TGTGCCAGCAGTGAAATGAACAGGAGAGGACTAGCGGCATACAATGAGCAGTTCTTC,CASSEMNRRGLAAYNEQFF
TRBD2,TRBV4-3,NA,TRBJ2-1,TGCGCCAGCAGCCTCGAACCTCCAAGACTAGCAGGAGAGCAGTTCTTC,CASSLEPPRLAGEQFF
NA,TRBV6-4,NA,TRBJ2-1,TGTGCCAGCAGCAAGGGACTGAGGGGTGAGCAGTTCTTC,CASSKGLRGEQFF
TRBD1,TRBV2,NA,TRBJ2-7,TGTGCCAGCAGACACAGGGGGCTAGACCAATACGAGCAGTACTTC,CASRHRGLDQYEQYF
NA,TRBV4-2,NA,TRBJ2-1,TGTGCCAGCAGCCAAGAGGGCGCCTTATCCTACAATGAGCAGTTCTTC,CASSQEGALSYNEQFF
NA,TRBV23-1,NA,TRBJ2-1,TGCGCCAGCAGAAAACTAGTGGACCGCCCTTACAATGAGCAGTTCTTC,CASRKLVDRPYNEQFF
NA,TRBV6-4,NA,TRBJ1-1,TGTGCCAGCAGTAGCAGGGCGGGAACTGAAGCTTTCTTT,CASSSRAGTEAFF
NA,TRBV18,NA,TRBJ1-5,TGTGCCAGCTCACGGGGCCTTAGCAATCAGCCCCAGCATTTT,CASSRGLSNQPQHF
NA,TRBV29-1,NA,TRBJ1-1,TGCAGCGCCGGGTTGAACACTGAAGCTTTCTTT,CSAGLNTEAFF
TRBD1,TRBV7-2,NA,TRBJ2-1,TGTGCCAGCAGCTCGGGACAGAGCAATGAGCAGTTCTTC,CASSSGQSNEQFF
TRBD1,TRBV19,NA,TRBJ1-2,TGTGCCAGTAGTACCGGACAGGGAGGGTCGACTGGCTACACCTTC,CASSTGQGGSTGYTF
TRBD1,TRBV5-1,NA,TRBJ1-2,TGCGCCAGCAGCTCAGGACAGGGGAACTATGGCTACACCTTC,CASSSGQGNYGYTF
TRBD1,TRBV19,NA,TRBJ1-5,TGTGCCAGTAGGCTGCAGACAGGGGGGAATCAGCCCCAGCATTTT,CASRLQTGGNQPQHF
TRBD1,TRBV7-2,NA,TRBJ1-1,TGTGCCAGCAGCTTACAGGGGGCGACCACTGAAGCTTTCTTT,CASSLQGATTEAFF
TRBD2,TRBV29-1,NA,TRBJ2-1,TGCAGCACCCGCCCTAGCGGGGTCTACAATGAGCAGTTCTTC,CSTRPSGVYNEQFF
TRBD2,TRBV18,NA,TRBJ2-1,TGTGCCAGCTCACCGTCGGGACTAGCTGGTTTTCGTAGCTCCTACAATGAGCAGTTCTTC,CASSPSGLAGFRSSYNEQFF
NA,TRBV9,once,TRBJ1-5,TGTGCCAGCAGTCCGGGACTTTATAGCAATCAGCCCCAGCATTTT,CASSPGLYSNQPQHF
NA,TRBV7-2,NA,TRBJ2-2,TGTGCCAGCACCTTACGCGGGGCCACCTCGAGGGGGGAGCTGTTTTTT,CASTLRGATSRGELFF
NA,TRBV29-1,NA,TRBJ1-1,TGCAGCGTTAGACCAGGGCCTATGAACACTGAAGCTTTCTTT,CSVRPGPMNTEAFF
TRBD2,TRBV5-6,NA,TRBJ2-1,TGTGCCAGCAGAAAGCTTAGCGGGAGAAGCTCCTACAATGAGCAGTTCTTC,CASRKLSGRSSYNEQFF
TRBD1,TRBV24-1,NA,TRBJ2-7,TGTGCCACTCAGGACAGGGGTCGCTCCTACGAGCAGTACTTC,CATQDRGRSYEQYF
TRBD1,TRBV7-2,NA,TRBJ1-1,TGTGCCAGCAGCTTAGACAGGGGGCGCACTGAAGCTTTCTTT,CASSLDRGRTEAFF
TRBD2,TRBV4-1,NA,TRBJ2-4,TGCGCCAGCAGCCAAGAATGGGCGGGAGCGGGGGGAATAGCCAAAAACATTCAGTACTTC,CASSQEWAGAGGIAKNIQYF
TRBD2,TRBV10-3,NA,TRBJ2-1,TGTGCCATCAGTGAGTCGAGAGCGTCTAGCGGGAGGGCCTATGAGCAGTTCTTC,CAISESRASSGRAYEQFF
TRBD1,TRBV7-9,NA,TRBJ1-1,TGTGCCAGCCACAGGGGAGGAGAGACGAACACTGAAGCTTTCTTT,CASHRGGETNTEAFF
NA,TRBV3-1/TRBV3-2,NA,TRBJ2-2,TGTGCCAGCAGCCCTCGGGACATTAACACCGGGGAGCTGTTTTTT,CASSPRDINTGELFF
NA,TRBV12-5,NA,TRBJ1-5,TGTGCTAGTGGTTTACAGGGTGCTTATAGCAATCAGCCCCAGCATTTT,CASGLQGAYSNQPQHF
TRBD1,TRBV18,NA,TRBJ1-6,TGTGCCAGCTCACCAATGAGCTCGGGACAGGGAAATAATTCACCCCTCCACTTT,CASSPMSSGQGNNSPLHF